This T cell receptor beta chain derives from a study of shared T cell receptors in the human thymus. Germline V gene data show CDR1 as WSHSY and CDR2 as SAAADI. J lost 5 bases, V lost 6 bases, and 14 bases had no gene match. The CDR3 runs to 16 residues. Clones were sequenced by immunoSEQ multiplex PCR, and TCRdb holds only the in-frame ones, with some missing. The sample records 700,000 or so clones, 80% to 90% being singletons. These data were also filed under a second study, of human thymus T cells. Turning to that study: The source of the thymus tissue was resections taken during corrective heart surgery. Both thymic and peripheral blood repertoires showed apparently biased V and J usage.

This sequence was found in a girl less than two years old with a congenital heart defect. The material sequenced was thymocytes. The chain employs TRBV10-2 and TRBJ1-1; 8 nucleotides agree with TRBD1. CDR3 residues: CASRAGQGLRGTEAFF. The CDR3 region has the DNA TGCGCCAGCAGGGCCGGACAGGGATTGAGGGGAACTGAAGCTTTCTTT.